One TCR beta chain is described in this entry. Its cognate antigen is unknown. This sample is part of a study of OX40 agonist ivuxolimab in advanced cancers. At the level of the study: Ivuxolimab, an agonistic anti-OX40 (CD134) antibody, was given to patients. Dose-escalation patients suffered from hepatocellular carcinoma, melanoma, renal cell or head and neck cancer.

Germline assignment: CDR1 MNHEY and CDR2 SVGAGI. CDR3 length: 15 residues. The V segment lost 4 bases and the J segment 9 bases; nucleotides outside the gene matches: 9. Broader study findings: Circulating CD4+ and CD8+ T cells showed clonal expansion by week 6 at 0.1 to 3.0 mg/kg.

The table came from immunoSEQ multiplex PCR; TCRdb's copy has only in-frame clones and leaves some out. The sample includes 35,000 to 50,000 clones, 88% seen only once; the top ten take about an eighth. The clonotype was recovered from an adult with an advanced solid tumor such as melanoma, head and neck, liver or kidney cancer. V is TRBV6-5 and J is TRBJ2-1; TRBD2 matches 10 bases. The sequencing here drew on CD4+ or CD8+ T cells sorted from blood, taken in a trial of the OX40 agonist ivuxolimab. CDR3 sequence reads: CASSLGAGGPSEQFF. The CDR3 DNA is TGTGCCAGCAGTTTGGGAGCGGGAGGGCCGAGTGAGCAGTTCTTC.